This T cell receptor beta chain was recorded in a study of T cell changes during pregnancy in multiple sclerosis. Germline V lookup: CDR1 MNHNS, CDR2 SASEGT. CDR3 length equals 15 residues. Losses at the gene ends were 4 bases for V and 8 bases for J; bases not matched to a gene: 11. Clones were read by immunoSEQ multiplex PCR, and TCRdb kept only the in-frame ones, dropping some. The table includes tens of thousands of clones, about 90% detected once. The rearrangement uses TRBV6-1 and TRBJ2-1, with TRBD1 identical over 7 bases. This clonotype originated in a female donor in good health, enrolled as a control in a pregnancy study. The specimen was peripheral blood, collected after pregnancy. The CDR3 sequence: CASSGRQGPLDEQFF. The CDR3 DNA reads TGTGCCAGCAGTGGCCGACAGGGCCCTCTAGATGAGCAGTTCTTC.